This T cell receptor (beta chain) was sequenced during a study of T cell responses to AZD1222 COVID-19 vaccine. Assay: immunoSEQ multiplex PCR; the TCRdb copy retains only in-frame clones and omits some. The sample lists 150,000 to 200,000 clones; nearly 95% were seen once. Germline-derived CDR1 and CDR2 are MNHEY and SVGAGI. The CDR3 covers 15 residues. With 7 bases removed from V and 6 bases from J, the gap between germline ends came to 18 bases. Remarks on this clone: What it binds is not known.

Findings and caveats of the study: Unmutated variant regions are reportedly targeted by nearly half of spike-specific TCRs. CD4 TCRs linked to vaccination spanned spike, dominating at 160-218 and 743-854. Only a handful of AZD1222 recipients were seropositive at baseline.

The starting material was peripheral blood, obtained on day 0 of AZD1222 vaccination. V is TRBV6-5 and J is TRBJ2-2; the D gene could be TRBD1 or TRBD2 (5 bases each). The receptor's source is an adult in good health. The CDR3: CASIPGIDYPGELFF. The CDR3 DNA reads TGTGCCAGCATCCCAGGGATCGACTACCCCGGGGAGCTGTTTTTT.